This entry describes one TCR beta chain. CDR1 is MNHNS, CDR2 SASEGT, per germline. The V end lost 11 bases, the J end lost 1 base, and 11 bases lay between the germline ends. The CDR3 loop spans 12 amino acids. Using immunoSEQ multiplex PCR, the repertoire was profiled, and TCRdb retains in-frame clones only, with some absent. Here the sample spans tens of thousands of clones, roughly 86% being singletons. The record originates from a study of untreated major depressive disorder. Sequenced: CD4+ T cells from PBMCs. The chain combines TRBV6-1 with TRBJ1-1, with a tentative D call TRBD1 (6 bases). This sequence originates from a woman aged 25-40 years in good health. The CDR3 is CAGTGPNTEAFF. As DNA, the CDR3 is TGTGCCGGTACAGGGCCGAACACTGAAGCTTTCTTT.